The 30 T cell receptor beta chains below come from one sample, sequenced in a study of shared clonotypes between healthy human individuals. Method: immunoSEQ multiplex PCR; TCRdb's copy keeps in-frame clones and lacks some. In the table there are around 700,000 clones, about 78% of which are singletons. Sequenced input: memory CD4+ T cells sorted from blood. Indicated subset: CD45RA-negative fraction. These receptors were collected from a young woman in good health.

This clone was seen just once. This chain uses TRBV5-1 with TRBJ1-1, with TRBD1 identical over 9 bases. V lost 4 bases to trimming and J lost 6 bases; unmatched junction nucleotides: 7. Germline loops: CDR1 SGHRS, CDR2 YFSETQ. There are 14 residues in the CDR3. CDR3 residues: CASSPVTGGAEAFF. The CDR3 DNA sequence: TGCGCCAGCAGCCCCGTGACAGGGGGAGCTGAAGCTTTCTTT.

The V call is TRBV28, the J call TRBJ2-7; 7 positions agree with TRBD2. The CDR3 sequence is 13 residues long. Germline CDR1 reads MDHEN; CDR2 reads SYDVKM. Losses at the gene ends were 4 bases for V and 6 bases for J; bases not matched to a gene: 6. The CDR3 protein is CASSSLLASEQYF. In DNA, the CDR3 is TGTGCCAGCAGTTCCTTACTAGCGAGCGAGCAGTACTTC.

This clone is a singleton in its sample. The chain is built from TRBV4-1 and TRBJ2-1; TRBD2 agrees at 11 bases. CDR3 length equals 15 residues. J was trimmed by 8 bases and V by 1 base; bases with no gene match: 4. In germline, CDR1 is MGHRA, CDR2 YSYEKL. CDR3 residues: CASSQVTSGIHEQFF. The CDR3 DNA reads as TGCGCCAGCAGCCAAGTGACTAGCGGGATTCATGAGCAGTTCTTC.

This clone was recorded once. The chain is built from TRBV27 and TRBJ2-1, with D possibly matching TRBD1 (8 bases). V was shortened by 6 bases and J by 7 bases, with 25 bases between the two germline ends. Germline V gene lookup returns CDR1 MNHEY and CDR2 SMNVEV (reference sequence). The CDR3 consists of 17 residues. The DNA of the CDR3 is TGTGCCAGCAGCGCGACAGGGGCGGGGGTGGTGCGGAATGAGCAGTTCTTC. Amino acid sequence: CASSATGAGVVRNEQFF.

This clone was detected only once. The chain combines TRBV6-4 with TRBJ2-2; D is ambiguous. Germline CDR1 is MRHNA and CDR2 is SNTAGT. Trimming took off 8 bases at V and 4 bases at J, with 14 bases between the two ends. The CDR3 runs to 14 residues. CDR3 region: CASSRNRLTGELFF. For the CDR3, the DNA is TGTGCCAGCTCCCGCAACCGCCTCACCGGGGAGCTGTTTTTT.

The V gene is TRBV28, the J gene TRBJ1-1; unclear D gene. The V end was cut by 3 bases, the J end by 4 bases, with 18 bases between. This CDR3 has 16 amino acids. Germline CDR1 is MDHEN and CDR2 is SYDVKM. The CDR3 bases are TGTGCCAGCAGTTTTCGACACCCCAAGGAGGGCACTGAAGCTTTCTTT. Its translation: CASSFRHPKEGTEAFF.

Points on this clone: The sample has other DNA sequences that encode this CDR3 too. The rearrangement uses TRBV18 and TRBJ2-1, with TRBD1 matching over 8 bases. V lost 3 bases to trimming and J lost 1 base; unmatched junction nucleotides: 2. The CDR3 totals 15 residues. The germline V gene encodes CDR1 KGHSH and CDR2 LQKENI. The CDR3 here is CASSPGTGSYNEQFF. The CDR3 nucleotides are TGTGCCAGCTCACCCGGGACAGGATCCTACAATGAGCAGTTCTTC.

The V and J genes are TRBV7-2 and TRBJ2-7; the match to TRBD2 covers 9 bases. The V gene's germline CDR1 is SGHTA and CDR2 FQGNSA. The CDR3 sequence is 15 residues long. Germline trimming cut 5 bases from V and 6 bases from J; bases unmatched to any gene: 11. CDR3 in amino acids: CASSPPGTSSGEQYF. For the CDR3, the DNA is TGTGCCAGCAGCCCTCCGGGGACTAGCTCAGGCGAGCAGTACTTC.

CDR3 DNA sequence: TGTGCCAGCATGGACAGTGCTAGCACAGATACGCAGTATTTT. It translates to CASMDSASTDTQYF. The chain is built from TRBV28 and TRBJ2-3; D is possibly TRBD1 (6 bases). Germline CDR1 and CDR2: MDHEN and SYDVKM. V dropped 7 bases and J dropped 0 bases, with 11 bases sitting between them. The CDR3 consists of 14 residues. Together with reference TRBV28 and TRBJ2-3, the CDR3 gives the full variable domain: DVKVTQSSRYLVKRTGEKVFLECVQDMDHENMFWYRQDPGLGLRLIYFSYDVKMKEKGDIPEGYSVSREKKERFSLILESASTNQTSMYLCASMDSASTDTQYFGPGTRLTVL.

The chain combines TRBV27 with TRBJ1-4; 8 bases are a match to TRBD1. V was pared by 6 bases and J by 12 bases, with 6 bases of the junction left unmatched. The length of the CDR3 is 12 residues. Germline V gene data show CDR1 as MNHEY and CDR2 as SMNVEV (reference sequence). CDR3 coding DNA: TGTGCCAGCAGACTCGACAGGGGAGAACTGTTTTTT. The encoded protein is CASRLDRGELFF.

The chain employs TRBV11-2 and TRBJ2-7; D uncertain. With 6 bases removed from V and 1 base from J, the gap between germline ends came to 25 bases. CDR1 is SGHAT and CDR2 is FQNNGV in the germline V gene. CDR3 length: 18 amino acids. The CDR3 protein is CASSQLYRSLIGSYEQYF. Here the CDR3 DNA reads TGTGCCAGCAGTCAACTCTATCGATCCCTTATTGGATCCTACGAGCAGTACTTC.

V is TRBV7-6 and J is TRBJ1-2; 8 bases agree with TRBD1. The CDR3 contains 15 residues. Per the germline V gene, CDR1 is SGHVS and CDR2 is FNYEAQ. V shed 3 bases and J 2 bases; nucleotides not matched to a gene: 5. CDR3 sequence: CASSFHRGSNYGYTF. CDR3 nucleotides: TGTGCCAGCAGCTTTCACAGGGGGAGCAACTATGGCTACACCTTC.

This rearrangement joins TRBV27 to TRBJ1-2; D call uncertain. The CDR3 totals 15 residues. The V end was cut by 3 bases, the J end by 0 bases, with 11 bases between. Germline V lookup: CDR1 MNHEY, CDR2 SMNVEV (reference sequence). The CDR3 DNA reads TGTGCCAGCAGTTTCCGCGGAATGACTAACTATGGCTACACCTTC. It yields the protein CASSFRGMTNYGYTF.

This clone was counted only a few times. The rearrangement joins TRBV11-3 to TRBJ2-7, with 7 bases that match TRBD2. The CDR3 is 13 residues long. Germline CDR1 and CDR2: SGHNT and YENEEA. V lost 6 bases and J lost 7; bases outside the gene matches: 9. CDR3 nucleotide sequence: TGTGCCAGCAGGGGAGGGCTTATGCGGGAGCAGTACTTC. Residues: CASRGGLMREQYF.

Written as DNA, the CDR3 is TGTGCCAGCAGCTTGGACGCCCTTACAGCGAATGAGCAGTTCTTC. Amino acid sequence: CASSLDALTANEQFF. The chain links TRBV7-2 to TRBJ2-1; no clear D. V was clipped by 3 bases and J by 7 bases, with 16 bases between them. The CDR3 runs 15 residues. In germline, CDR1 is SGHTA, CDR2 FQGNSA.

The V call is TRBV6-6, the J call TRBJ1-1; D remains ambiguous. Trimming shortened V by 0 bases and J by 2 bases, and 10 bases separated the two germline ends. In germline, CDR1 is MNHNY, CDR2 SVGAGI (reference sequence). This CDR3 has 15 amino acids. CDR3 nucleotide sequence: TGTGCCAGCAGTTACTCGCGGGGTGGAAACACTGAAGCTTTCTTT. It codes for CASSYSRGGNTEAFF.

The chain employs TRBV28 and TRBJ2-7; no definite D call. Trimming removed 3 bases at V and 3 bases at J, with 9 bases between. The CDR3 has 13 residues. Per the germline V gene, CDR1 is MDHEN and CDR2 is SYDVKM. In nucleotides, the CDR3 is TGTGCCAGCAGTTTCACGGGTTACTACGAGCAGTACTTC. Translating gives CASSFTGYYEQYF.

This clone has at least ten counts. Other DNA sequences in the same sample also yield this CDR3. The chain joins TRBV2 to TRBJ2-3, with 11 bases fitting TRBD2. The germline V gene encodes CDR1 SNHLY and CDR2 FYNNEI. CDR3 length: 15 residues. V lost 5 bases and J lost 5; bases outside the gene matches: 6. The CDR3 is CASSRLAGGGDTQYF. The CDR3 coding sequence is TGTGCCAGCAGTCGGCTAGCGGGAGGTGGAGATACGCAGTATTTT.

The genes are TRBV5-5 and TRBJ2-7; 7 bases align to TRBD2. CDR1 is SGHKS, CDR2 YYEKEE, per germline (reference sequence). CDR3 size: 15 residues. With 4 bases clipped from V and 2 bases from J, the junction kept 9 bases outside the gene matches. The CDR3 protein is CASSLFTGRTYEQYF. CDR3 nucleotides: TGTGCCAGCAGCCTCTTTACCGGGAGGACCTACGAGCAGTACTTC.

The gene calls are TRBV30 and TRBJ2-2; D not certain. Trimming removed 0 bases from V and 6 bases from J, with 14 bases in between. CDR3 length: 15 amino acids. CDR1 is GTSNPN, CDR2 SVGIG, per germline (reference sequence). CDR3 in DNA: TGTGCCTGGAGTGTAAGTTTCGCCCGCGCCGGGGAGCTGTTTTTT. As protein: CAWSVSFARAGELFF.

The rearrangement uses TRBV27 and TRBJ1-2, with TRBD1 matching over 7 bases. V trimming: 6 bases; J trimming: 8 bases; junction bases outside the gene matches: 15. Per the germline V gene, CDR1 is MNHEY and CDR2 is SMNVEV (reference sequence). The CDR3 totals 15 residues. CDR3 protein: CASSPERKGQVGYTF. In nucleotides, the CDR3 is TGTGCCAGCAGCCCAGAGAGGAAAGGACAGGTCGGCTACACCTTC.

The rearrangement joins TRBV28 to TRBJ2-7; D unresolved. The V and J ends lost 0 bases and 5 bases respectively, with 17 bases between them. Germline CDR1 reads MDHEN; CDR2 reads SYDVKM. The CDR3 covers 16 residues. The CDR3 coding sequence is TGTGCCAGCAGTTTATGGGTGGGCCAGGTTGGCCACGAGCAGTACTTC. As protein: CASSLWVGQVGHEQYF.

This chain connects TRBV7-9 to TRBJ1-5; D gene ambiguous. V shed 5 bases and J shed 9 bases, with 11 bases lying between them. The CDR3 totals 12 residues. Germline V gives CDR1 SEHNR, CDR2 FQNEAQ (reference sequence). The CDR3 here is CASSPPAGPQHF. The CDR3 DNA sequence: TGTGCCAGCAGCCCCCCTGCAGGGCCCCAGCATTTT.

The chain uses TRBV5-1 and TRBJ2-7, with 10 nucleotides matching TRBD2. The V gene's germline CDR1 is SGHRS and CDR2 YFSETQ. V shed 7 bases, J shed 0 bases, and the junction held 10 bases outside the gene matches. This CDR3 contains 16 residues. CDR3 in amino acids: CASAKGLARSSYEQYF. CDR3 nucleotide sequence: TGCGCCAGCGCCAAGGGACTAGCGAGAAGCTCCTACGAGCAGTACTTC.

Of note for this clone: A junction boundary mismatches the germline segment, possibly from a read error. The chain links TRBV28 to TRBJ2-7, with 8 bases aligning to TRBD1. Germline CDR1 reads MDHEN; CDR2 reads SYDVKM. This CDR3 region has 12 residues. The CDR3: CASSPQRTGWDF. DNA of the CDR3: TGTGCCAGCAGTCCCCAACGGACAGGGTGGGACTTC.

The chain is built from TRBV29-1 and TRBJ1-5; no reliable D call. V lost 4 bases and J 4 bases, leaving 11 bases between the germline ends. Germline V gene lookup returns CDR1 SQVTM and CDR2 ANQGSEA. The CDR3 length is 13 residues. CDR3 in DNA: TGCAGCGTTGGAGAGGGTCCAAATCAGCCCCAGCATTTT. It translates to CSVGEGPNQPQHF. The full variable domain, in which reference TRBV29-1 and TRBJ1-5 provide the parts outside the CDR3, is SAVISQKPSRDICQRGTSLTIQCQVDSQVTMMFWYRQQPGQSLTLIATANQGSEATYESGFVIDKFPISRPNLTFSTLTVSNMSPEDSSIYLCSVGEGPNQPQHFGDGTRLSIL.

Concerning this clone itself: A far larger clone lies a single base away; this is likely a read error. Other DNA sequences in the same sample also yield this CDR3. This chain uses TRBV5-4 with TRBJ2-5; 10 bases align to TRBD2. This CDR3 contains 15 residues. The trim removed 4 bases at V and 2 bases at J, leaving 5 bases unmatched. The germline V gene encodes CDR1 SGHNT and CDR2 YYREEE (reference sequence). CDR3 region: CASSRGLAAQETQYF. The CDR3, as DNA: TGTGCCAGCAGCAGAGGACTAGCGGCTCAAGAGACCCAGTACTTC.

CDR3 sequence reads: CASRLGGTSSYEQYF. CDR3 coding DNA: TGTGCCAGCAGGCTGGGGGGGACTAGCAGCTACGAGCAGTACTTC. The chain recombines TRBV6-6 with TRBJ2-7; 9 bases line up with TRBD2. From germline, CDR1 is MNHNY and CDR2 SVGAGI (reference sequence). V shed 6 bases, J shed 3 bases, and the junction held 9 bases outside the gene matches. CDR3 length: 15 residues.

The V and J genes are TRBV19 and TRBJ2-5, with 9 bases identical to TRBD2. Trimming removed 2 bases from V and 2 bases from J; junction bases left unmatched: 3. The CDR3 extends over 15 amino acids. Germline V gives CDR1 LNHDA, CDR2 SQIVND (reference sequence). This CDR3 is CASSILAGTQETQYF. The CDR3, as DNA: TGTGCCAGTAGTATACTAGCGGGAACGCAAGAGACCCAGTACTTC.

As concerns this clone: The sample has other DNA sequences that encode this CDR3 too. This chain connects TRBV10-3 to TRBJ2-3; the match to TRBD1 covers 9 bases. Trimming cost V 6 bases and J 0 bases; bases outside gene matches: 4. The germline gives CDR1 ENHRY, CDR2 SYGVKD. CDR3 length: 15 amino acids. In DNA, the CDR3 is TGTGCCATCAGGCCGGGACAGGGAAGCACAGATACGCAGTATTTT. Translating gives CAIRPGQGSTDTQYF.